The clone carrying this TCR beta chain appeared a single time. This specimen comes from a study of T cell changes during pregnancy in multiple sclerosis. The CDR3 is made up of 15 amino acids. J was trimmed by 0 bases and V by 5 bases; bases with no gene match: 5. Germline V gene lookup returns CDR1 SGHVS and CDR2 FQNEAQ. Repertoires were generated with immunoSEQ multiplex PCR, while TCRdb's copy carries only in-frame clones and drops some. The repertoire has approximately 34,000 clones, 90% of them found once; the top ten carry roughly an eighth. This TCR was sampled from a female donor with multiple sclerosis, enrolled in a pregnancy study. The starting material was CD8+ T cells from peripheral blood mononuclear cells, obtained in the first trimester of pregnancy. The chain links TRBV7-8 to TRBJ2-7, with 9 bases fitting TRBD1. The chain's CDR3 is CASSPRDRASYEQYF. The CDR3, as DNA: TGTGCCAGCAGCCCCCGGGACAGGGCCTCCTACGAGCAGTACTTC.